This entry features one T cell receptor (beta chain) sequence. Germline V lookup: CDR1 MRHNA, CDR2 SNTAGT. The junction had 0 bases not matched to a gene; V was cut back by 2 bases and J by 4 bases. This CDR3 comprises 15 residues. The data originate from a study of blood T cell repertoires in COVID-19. Across the study: Samples taken during acute and convalescent COVID-19 were collected in the United States, Italy and Spain. Sources were T cells, B-cell-depleted T cells, or PBMCs; the material itself was cDNA or gDNA.

In the authors' methods: Scientists estimated how many nucleated cells there were by amplifying reference gene primers. Sequencing used immunoSEQ multiplex PCR; TCRdb keeps in-frame clones, though not all of them. V, J and clone size are those of that table, while D and trimming were read from the DNA. The profile shows about 110,000 clones, 88% of them singletons. This TCR derives from a woman aged 45-65 years with acute or convalescent COVID-19. The sequencing input was peripheral blood. V gene TRBV6-4 combines with J gene TRBJ2-1; 12 bases map to TRBD2. CDR3 residues: CASSDLAGGYNEQFF. The CDR3 DNA follows: TGTGCCAGCAGTGACCTAGCGGGAGGGTACAATGAGCAGTTCTTC.